This is a list of T cell receptor beta chains from one sample in a study of T-cell memory formation after mild COVID-19. TCRdb reanalysed the 5' RACE reads using MiXCR and keeps one entry per CDR3 protein. The data show around 250,000 distinct CDR3 sequences, around 15% seen once. Sequencing was done on a sample of PBMCs or a T cell subset sorted from them (not recorded which). The receptors come from a man in his late teens or twenties who had mild COVID-19 (a few samples of this study predate the infection). Cell type and time point are not known. CDR3s include the opening cysteine and the closing phenylalanine or tryptophan. The order of the fields is V gene, clone size, J gene, D gene, CDR3 protein, CDR3 DNA. D genes are given only for firm matches. Clone size is given for some rows only: seen once, a few or many times, or a class if the clone is expanded.

>TRBV11-2|NA|TRBJ1-5|NA
CASSPLPGGAF
TGTGCCAGCAGCCCTCTTCCCGGAGGGGCTTTT
>TRBV5-1|few|TRBJ1-1|TRBD1
CASSIKDRSAPVAFF
TGCGCCAGCAGCATAAAGGACAGGTCCGCCCCGGTAGCTTTCTTT
>TRBV4-3|NA|TRBJ1-2|TRBD1
CASSLGQVVNYGYTF
TGCGCCAGCAGCCTGGGACAGGTTGTAAACTATGGCTACACCTTC
>TRBV20-1|NA|TRBJ2-3|TRBD2
CSARGLADTATQYF
TGCAGTGCTAGGGGGCTAGCGGACACAGCTACGCAGTATTTT
>TRBV15|NA|TRBJ1-1|NA
CATSREVRVTEAFF
TGTGCCACCAGCAGAGAGGTGAGGGTCACTGAAGCTTTCTTT
>TRBV7-2|few|TRBJ2-2|NA
CASSVQGVFTGELFF
TGTGCCAGCAGCGTCCAGGGCGTTTTCACCGGGGAGCTGTTTTTT
>TRBV12-3/TRBV12-4|NA|TRBJ2-5|NA
CASSFPPNEETQYF
TGTGCCAGCAGTTTTCCCCCAAACGAAGAGACCCAGTACTTC
>TRBV20-1|many|TRBJ2-4|NA
CSATFWKGENIQYF
TGCAGTGCTACCTTTTGGAAGGGAGAGAACATTCAGTACTTC
>TRBV5-1|few|TRBJ2-1|NA
CASSLVLSYNEQFF
TGCGCCAGCAGCTTGGTTCTCAGTTACAATGAGCAGTTCTTC
>TRBV14|few|TRBJ1-2|NA
CASSFRRERGYTF
TGTGCCAGCAGCTTCCGCCGCGAGCGGGGCTACACCTTC
>TRBV7-9|many|TRBJ1-2|NA
CASSKQGTHRFGYTF
TGTGCCAGCAGCAAACAAGGGACACATCGTTTTGGCTACACCTTC
>TRBV12-3/TRBV12-4|few|TRBJ1-6|NA
CASRLRDNSYNSPLHF
TGTGCCAGCAGGCTCAGGGATAACTCCTATAATTCACCCCTCCACTTT
>TRBV15|NA|TRBJ1-3|NA
CATSALIGNTIYF
TGTGCCACCAGTGCCTTGATTGGAAACACCATATATTTT
>TRBV6-5|NA|TRBJ2-3|TRBD2
CASRGPAGGITDTQYF
TGTGCCAGCAGGGGGCCAGCGGGGGGGATAACAGATACGCAGTATTTT
>TRBV25-1|few|TRBJ2-7|NA
CASSHWTWEGVEQYF
TGTGCCAGCAGTCACTGGACGTGGGAGGGGGTCGAGCAGTACTTC
>TRBV10-3|few|TRBJ2-3|NA
CAISEPAADTQYF
TGTGCCATCAGTGAGCCCGCTGCTGATACGCAGTATTTT
>TRBV7-2|NA|TRBJ1-2|NA
CASSLVWFEYGYTF
TGTGCCAGCAGCTTAGTGTGGTTTGAGTATGGCTACACCTTC
>TRBV4-1|NA|TRBJ2-3|TRBD2
CASSPSRVRGGRADTQYF
TGCGCCAGCAGCCCTTCGAGGGTGCGGGGGGGCAGGGCAGATACGCAGTATTTT
>TRBV6-5|few|TRBJ1-2|TRBD1
CASGLQGPLRNGYTF
TGTGCCAGCGGCTTACAGGGGCCTCTAAGGAATGGCTACACCTTC
>TRBV18|NA|TRBJ1-4|TRBD1
CASSPSPGTGNEKLFF
TGTGCCAGCTCACCCTCCCCCGGGACAGGGAATGAAAAACTGTTTTTT
>TRBV20-1|few|TRBJ1-6|TRBD1
CSAFETGWNSPLHF
TGCAGTGCTTTTGAGACAGGGTGGAATTCACCCCTCCACTTT
>TRBV10-3|once|TRBJ2-1|TRBD2
CAISEFSGGSSYNGQFF
TGTGCCATCAGTGAGTTTAGCGGGGGGTCCTCCTACAATGGGCAGTTCTTC
>TRBV9|NA|TRBJ2-5|NA
CASSLGGGKETQYF
TGTGCCAGCAGCCTAGGGGGGGGGAAGGAGACCCAGTACTTC
>TRBV2|NA|TRBJ2-3|NA
CASSGGQGFSTDTQYF
TGTGCCAGCAGTGGAGGGCAGGGATTCAGCACAGATACGCAGTATTTT
>TRBV5-1|few|TRBJ2-1|NA
CASSDRPGGNNEQFF
TGCGCCAGCAGCGACCGACCGGGCGGAAACAATGAGCAGTTCTTC
>TRBV6-2/TRBV6-3|few|TRBJ1-1|TRBD1
CASSPTPGGSAFF
TGTGCCAGCAGTCCTACGCCAGGGGGCTCAGCTTTCTTT
>TRBV20-1|NA|TRBJ2-3|NA
CSARDPRGSTDTQYF
TGCAGTGCTAGAGATCCCAGGGGCTCCACAGATACGCAGTATTTT
>TRBV27|few|TRBJ1-5|NA
CASSSTRQAQGPQHF
TGTGCCAGCAGTTCTACCCGACAGGCCCAGGGACCCCAGCATTTT
>TRBV7-2|many|TRBJ1-5|NA
CASSLDRNQPQHF
TGTGCCAGCAGCTTAGATAGGAATCAGCCCCAGCATTTT
>TRBV6-2/TRBV6-3|NA|TRBJ2-3|NA
CATLSSGADTQYF
TGTGCCACCCTCTCCTCAGGGGCAGATACGCAGTATTTT
>TRBV5-1|many|TRBJ2-1|NA
CASSPNSGSYNEQFF
TGCGCCAGCAGTCCTAATAGCGGCTCCTACAATGAGCAGTTCTTC
>TRBV7-2|few|TRBJ1-2|NA
CASSLGANQEGYTF
TGTGCCAGCAGCTTAGGTGCAAACCAGGAAGGCTACACCTTC
>TRBV9|few|TRBJ2-3|TRBD2
CASSVASGAPDTQYF
TGTGCCAGCAGCGTAGCTAGCGGGGCCCCAGATACGCAGTATTTT
>TRBV5-1|NA|TRBJ2-7|NA
CASSSQVGDEQYF
TGCGCCAGCAGCTCACAAGTTGGGGACGAGCAGTACTTC
>TRBV20-1|NA|TRBJ2-1|TRBD2
CSARAMGSGGGNEQFF
TGCAGTGCTAGAGCCATGGGATCGGGAGGGGGCAATGAGCAGTTCTTC
>TRBV5-1|NA|TRBJ2-5|NA
CASSGRWGETQYF
TGCGCCAGCAGCGGCAGATGGGGCGAGACCCAGTACTTC
>TRBV20-1|NA|TRBJ2-1|NA
CSASFGGNNEQFF
TGCAGTGCTAGTTTCGGGGGCAACAATGAGCAGTTCTTC
>TRBV7-9|many|TRBJ2-7|TRBD2
CASSQSGGAYEQYF
TGTGCCAGCAGCCAAAGCGGGGGGGCCTACGAGCAGTACTTC
>TRBV4-2|NA|TRBJ2-1|NA
CASSLISTSNEQFF
TGTGCCAGCAGCCTGATATCGACTTCGAATGAGCAGTTCTTC
>TRBV9|many|TRBJ2-5|NA
CASSVDGWETQYF
TGTGCCAGCAGCGTAGACGGCTGGGAGACCCAGTACTTC
>TRBV7-9|few|TRBJ2-7|TRBD2
CASSATSGAYEQYF
TGTGCCAGCAGCGCGACTAGCGGGGCCTACGAGCAGTACTTC
>TRBV2|NA|TRBJ1-5|NA
CASSALGSNQPQHF
TGTGCCAGCAGCGCCCTGGGCAGCAATCAGCCCCAGCATTTT
>TRBV7-2|NA|TRBJ2-1|NA
CASSWARGEQFF
TGTGCCAGCAGCTGGGCTAGAGGTGAGCAGTTCTTC
>TRBV6-6|few|TRBJ1-2|TRBD1
CASSYRQGTTNYGYTF
TGTGCCAGCAGCTACCGACAGGGGACCACTAACTATGGCTACACCTTC
>TRBV7-2|NA|TRBJ2-3|NA
CASSWGGRADTQYF
TGTGCCAGCAGCTGGGGGGGCAGGGCAGATACGCAGTATTTT